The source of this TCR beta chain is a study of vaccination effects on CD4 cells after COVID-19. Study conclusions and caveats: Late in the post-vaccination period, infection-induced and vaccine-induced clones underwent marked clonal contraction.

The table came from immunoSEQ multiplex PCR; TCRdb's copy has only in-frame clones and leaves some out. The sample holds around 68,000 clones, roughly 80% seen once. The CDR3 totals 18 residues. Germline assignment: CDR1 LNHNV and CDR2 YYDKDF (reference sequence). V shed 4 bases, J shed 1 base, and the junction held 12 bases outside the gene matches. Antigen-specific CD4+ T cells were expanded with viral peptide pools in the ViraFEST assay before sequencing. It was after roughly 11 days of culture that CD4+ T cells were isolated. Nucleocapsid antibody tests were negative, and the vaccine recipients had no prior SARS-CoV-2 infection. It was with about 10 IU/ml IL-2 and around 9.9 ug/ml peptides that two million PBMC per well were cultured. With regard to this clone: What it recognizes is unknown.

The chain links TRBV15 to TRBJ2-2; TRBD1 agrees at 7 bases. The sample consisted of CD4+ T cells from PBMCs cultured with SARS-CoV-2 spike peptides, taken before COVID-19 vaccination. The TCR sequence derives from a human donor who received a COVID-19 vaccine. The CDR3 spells CATSKDPKRTGNTGELFF. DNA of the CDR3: TGTGCCACCAGCAAGGACCCCAAACGGACAGGGAACACCGGGGAGCTGTTTTTT.